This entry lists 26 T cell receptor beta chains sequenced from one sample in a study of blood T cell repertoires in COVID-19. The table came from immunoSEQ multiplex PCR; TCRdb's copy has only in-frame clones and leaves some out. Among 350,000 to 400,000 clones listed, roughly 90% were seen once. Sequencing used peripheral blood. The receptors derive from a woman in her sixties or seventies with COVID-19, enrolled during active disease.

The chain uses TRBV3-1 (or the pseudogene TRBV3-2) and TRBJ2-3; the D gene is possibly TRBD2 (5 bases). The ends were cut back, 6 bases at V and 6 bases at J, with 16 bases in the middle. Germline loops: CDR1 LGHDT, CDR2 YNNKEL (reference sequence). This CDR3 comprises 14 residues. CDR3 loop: CASRPRVRGDTQYF. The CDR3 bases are TGTGCCAGCAGACCACGGGTCCGGGGTGATACGCAGTATTTT.

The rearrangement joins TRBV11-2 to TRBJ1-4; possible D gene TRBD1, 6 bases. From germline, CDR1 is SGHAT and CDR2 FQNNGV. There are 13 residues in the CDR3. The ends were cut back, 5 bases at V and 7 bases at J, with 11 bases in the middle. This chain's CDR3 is CASSPTRGEKLFF. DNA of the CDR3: TGTGCCAGCAGCCCGACCAGGGGTGAAAAACTGTTTTTT.

The chain's CDR3 is CASSGTGIRPTEAFF. In DNA form, the CDR3 reads TGTGCCAGTAGCGGGACAGGGATCAGGCCCACTGAAGCTTTCTTT. The chain links TRBV19 to TRBJ1-1; TRBD1 matches at 9 bases. CDR1 is LNHDA, CDR2 SQIVND, per germline (reference sequence). V was clipped by 6 bases and J by 4 bases; unmatched bases: 9. The CDR3 extends over 15 amino acids.

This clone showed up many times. In DNA, the CDR3 is TGTGCCAGCACCCCCGGGGTGGGGTATGGCTACACCTTC. Translating gives CASTPGVGYGYTF. The chain uses TRBV21-1 and TRBJ1-2. TRBV21-1 is a known pseudogene. The CDR3 consists of 13 residues.

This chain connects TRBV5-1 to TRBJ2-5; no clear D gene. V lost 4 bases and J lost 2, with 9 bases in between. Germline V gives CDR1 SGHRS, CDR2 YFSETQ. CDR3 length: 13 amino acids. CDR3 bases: TGCGCCAGCAGCCAGACACCTCAAGAGACCCAGTACTTC. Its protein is CASSQTPQETQYF.

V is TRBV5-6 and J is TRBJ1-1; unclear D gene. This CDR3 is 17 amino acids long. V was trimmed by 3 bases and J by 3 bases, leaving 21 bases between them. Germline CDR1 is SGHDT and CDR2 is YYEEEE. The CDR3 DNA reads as TGTGCCAGCAGCTCCCCTCTGTTGCAGTCAGTGCACACTGAAGCTTTCTTT. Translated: CASSSPLLQSVHTEAFF.

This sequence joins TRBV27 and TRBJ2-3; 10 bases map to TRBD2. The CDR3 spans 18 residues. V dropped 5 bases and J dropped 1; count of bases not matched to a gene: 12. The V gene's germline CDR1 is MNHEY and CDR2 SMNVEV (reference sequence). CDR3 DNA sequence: TGTGCCAGCAGTCGGGCTAGCGGGGGTAGATGGGGCACAGATACGCAGTATTTT. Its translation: CASSRASGGRWGTDTQYF.

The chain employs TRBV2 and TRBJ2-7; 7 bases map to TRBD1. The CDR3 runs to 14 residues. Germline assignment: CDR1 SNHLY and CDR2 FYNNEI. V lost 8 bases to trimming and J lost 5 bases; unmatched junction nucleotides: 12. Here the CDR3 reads CASQGVGALNEQYF. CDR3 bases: TGTGCCAGCCAGGGGGTAGGGGCTCTCAACGAGCAGTACTTC.

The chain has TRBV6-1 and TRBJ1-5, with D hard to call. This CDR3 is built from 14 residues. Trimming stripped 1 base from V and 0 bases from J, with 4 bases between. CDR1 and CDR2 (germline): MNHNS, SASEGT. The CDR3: CASSEDSSNQPQHF. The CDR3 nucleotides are TGTGCCAGCAGTGAAGACAGTAGCAATCAGCCCCAGCATTTT.

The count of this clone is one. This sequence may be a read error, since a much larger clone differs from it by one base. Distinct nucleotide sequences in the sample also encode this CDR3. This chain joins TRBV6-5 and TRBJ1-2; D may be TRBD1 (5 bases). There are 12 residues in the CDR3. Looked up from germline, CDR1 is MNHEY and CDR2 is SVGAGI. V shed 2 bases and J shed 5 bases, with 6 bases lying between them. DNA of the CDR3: TGTGCCAGCAGTTACCCAGGGTATGGCTACACCTTC. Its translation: CASSYPGYGYTF.

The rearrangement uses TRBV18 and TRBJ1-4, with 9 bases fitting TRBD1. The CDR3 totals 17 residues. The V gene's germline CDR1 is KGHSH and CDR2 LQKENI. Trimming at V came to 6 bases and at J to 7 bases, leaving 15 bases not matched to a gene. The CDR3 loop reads CASSQTIGTGQGEKLFF. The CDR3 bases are TGTGCCAGCTCCCAAACCATCGGGACAGGGCAAGGTGAAAAACTGTTTTTT. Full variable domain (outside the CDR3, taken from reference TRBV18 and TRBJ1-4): NAGVMQNPRHLVRRRGQEARLRCSPMKGHSHVYWYRQLPEEGLKFMVYLQKENIIDESGMPKERFSAEFPKEGPSILRIQQVVRGDSAAYFCASSQTIGTGQGEKLFFGSGTQLSVL.

In DNA form, the CDR3 reads TGTGCCAGCAGCTCCTTCCGCGGGGAGCTGTTTTTT. This translates into CASSSFRGELFF. V usage is TRBV11-3 and J usage is TRBJ2-2, with D hard to call. The V end lost 4 bases, the J end lost 7 bases, and 7 bases lay between the germline ends. From germline, CDR1 is SGHNT and CDR2 YENEEA. CDR3 length: 12 amino acids.

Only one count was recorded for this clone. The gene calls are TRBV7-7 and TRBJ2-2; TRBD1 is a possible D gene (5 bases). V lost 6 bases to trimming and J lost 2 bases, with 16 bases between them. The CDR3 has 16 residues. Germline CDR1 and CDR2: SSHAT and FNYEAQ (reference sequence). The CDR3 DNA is TGTGCCAGCAGACCGCAGGGATCCCCCAACACCGGGGAGCTGTTTTTT. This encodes CASRPQGSPNTGELFF. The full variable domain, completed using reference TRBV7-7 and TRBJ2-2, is GAGVSQSPRYKVTKRGQDVTLRCDPISSHATLYWYQQALGQGPEFLTYFNYEAQPDKSGLPSDRFSAERPEGSISTLTIQRTEQRDSAMYRCASRPQGSPNTGELFFGEGSRLTVL.

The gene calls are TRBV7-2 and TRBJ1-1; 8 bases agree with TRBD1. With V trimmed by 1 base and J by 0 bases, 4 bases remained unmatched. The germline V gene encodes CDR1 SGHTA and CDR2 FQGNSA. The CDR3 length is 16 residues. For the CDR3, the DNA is TGTGCCAGCAGCTTAGTGGCAGGGGGCTTGAACACTGAAGCTTTCTTT. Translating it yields CASSLVAGGLNTEAFF. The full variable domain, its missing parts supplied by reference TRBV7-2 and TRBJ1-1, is GAGVSQSPSNKVTEKGKDVELRCDPISGHTALYWYRQSLGQGLEFLIYFQGNSAPDKSGLPSDRFSAERTGGSVSTLTIQRTQQEDSAVYLCASSLVAGGLNTEAFFGQGTRLTVV.

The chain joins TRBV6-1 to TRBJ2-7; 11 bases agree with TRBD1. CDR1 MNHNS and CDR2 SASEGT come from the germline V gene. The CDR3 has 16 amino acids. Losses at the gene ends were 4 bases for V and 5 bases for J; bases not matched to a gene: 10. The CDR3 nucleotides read TGTGCCAGCAGTGCCCTCGGGACAGGGGGTTACAACGAGCAGTACTTC. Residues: CASSALGTGGYNEQYF.

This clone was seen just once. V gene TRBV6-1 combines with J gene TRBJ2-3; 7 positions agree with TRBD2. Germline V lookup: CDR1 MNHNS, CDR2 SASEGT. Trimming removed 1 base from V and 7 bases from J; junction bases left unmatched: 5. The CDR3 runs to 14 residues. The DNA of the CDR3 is TGTGCCAGCAGTGAAGGACTAGCTATGAATACGCAGTATTTT. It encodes CASSEGLAMNTQYF.

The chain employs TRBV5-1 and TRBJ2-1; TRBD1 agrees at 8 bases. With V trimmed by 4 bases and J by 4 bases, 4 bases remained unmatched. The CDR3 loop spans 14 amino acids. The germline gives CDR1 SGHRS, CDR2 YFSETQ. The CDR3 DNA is TGCGCCAGCAGCGGGACAGGCCCTTACAATGAGCAGTTCTTC. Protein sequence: CASSGTGPYNEQFF.

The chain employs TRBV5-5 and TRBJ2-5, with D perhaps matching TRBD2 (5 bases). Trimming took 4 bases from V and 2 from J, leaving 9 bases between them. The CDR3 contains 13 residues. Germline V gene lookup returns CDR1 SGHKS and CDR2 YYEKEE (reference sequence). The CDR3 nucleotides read TGTGCCAGCAGCCAGGACTTGCAAGAGACCCAGTACTTC. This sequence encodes CASSQDLQETQYF.

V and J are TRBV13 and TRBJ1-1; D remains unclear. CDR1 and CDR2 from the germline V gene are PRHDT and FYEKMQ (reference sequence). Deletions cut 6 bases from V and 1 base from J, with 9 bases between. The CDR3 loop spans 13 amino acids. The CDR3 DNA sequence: TGTGCCAGCAGACCCCAGGAGAACACTGAAGCTTTCTTT. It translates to CASRPQENTEAFF.

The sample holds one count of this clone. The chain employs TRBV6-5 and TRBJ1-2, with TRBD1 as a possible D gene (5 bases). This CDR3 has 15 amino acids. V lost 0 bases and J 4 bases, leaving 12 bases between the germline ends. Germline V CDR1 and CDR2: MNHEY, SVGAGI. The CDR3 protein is CASSYSTSGIYGYTF. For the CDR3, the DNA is TGTGCCAGCAGTTACTCGACGTCAGGGATCTATGGCTACACCTTC.

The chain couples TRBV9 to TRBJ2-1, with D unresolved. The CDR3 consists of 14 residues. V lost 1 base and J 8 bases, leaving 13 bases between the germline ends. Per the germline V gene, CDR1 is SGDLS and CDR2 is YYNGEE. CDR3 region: CASSVRPVSHEQFF. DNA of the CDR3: TGTGCCAGCAGCGTACGTCCGGTAAGCCATGAGCAGTTCTTC.

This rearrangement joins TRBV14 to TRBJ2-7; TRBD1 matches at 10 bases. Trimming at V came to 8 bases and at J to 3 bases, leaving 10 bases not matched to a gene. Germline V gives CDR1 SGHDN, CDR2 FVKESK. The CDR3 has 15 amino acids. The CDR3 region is CASRPKGQGNYEQYF. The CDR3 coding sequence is TGTGCCAGCCGCCCGAAGGGACAGGGGAACTACGAGCAGTACTTC. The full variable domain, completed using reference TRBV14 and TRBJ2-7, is EAGVTQFPSHSVIEKGQTVTLRCDPISGHDNLYWYRRVMGKEIKFLLHFVKESKQDESGMPNNRFLAERTGGTYSTLKVQPAELEDSGVYFCASRPKGQGNYEQYFGPGTRLTVT.

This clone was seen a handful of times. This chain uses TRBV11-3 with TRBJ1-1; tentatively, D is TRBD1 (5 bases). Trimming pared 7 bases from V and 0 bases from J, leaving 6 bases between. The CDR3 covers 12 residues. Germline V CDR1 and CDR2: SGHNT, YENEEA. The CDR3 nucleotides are TGTGCCAGCAACAGGTTGAACACTGAAGCTTTCTTT. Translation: CASNRLNTEAFF.

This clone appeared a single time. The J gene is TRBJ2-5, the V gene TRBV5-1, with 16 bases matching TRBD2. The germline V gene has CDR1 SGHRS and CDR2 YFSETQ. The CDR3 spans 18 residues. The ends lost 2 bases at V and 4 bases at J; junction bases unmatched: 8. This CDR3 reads CASSFSGTSGGAPETQYF. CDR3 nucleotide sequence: TGCGCCAGCAGCTTCTCCGGGACTAGCGGGGGGGCCCCAGAGACCCAGTACTTC.

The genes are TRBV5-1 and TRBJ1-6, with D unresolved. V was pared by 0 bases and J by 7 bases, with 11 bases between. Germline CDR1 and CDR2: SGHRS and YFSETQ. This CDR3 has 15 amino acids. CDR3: CASSLGQSENSPLHF. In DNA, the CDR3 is TGCGCCAGCAGCTTGGGCCAGTCGGAGAATTCACCCCTCCACTTT.

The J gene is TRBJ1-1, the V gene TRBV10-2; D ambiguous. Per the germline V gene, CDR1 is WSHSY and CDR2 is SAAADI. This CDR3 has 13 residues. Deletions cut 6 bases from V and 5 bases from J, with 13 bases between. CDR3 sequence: CASRVQYQTEAFF. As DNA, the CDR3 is TGCGCCAGCAGAGTACAGTATCAGACTGAAGCTTTCTTT.